The 11 T cell receptor beta chains below all came from one sample that was sequenced in a study of blood T cell repertoires in COVID-19. Method: immunoSEQ multiplex PCR; TCRdb's copy keeps in-frame clones and lacks some. In the table there are approximately 230,000 clones, 70% to 90% of which are singletons. Sequencing was done on a sample of peripheral blood. All receptors come from a man in his late teens or twenties with active or convalescent COVID-19.

This clone has only one observation. The chain has TRBV5-1 and TRBJ2-3; D is possibly TRBD2 (6 bases). The germline CDR1 and CDR2 sequences are SGHRS and YFSETQ. V lost 5 bases, J lost 1 base, and 23 bases lay in between. The CDR3 covers 18 residues. CDR3 in DNA: TGCGCCAGCAGTGCGGCACCGAGCGGGTTGGTGGGCACAGATACGCAGTATTTT. Its translation: CASSAAPSGLVGTDTQYF. The whole variable domain, filled in from reference TRBV5-1 and TRBJ2-3, reads KAGVTQTPRYLIKTRGQQVTLSCSPISGHRSVSWYQQTPGQGLQFLFEYFSETQRNKGNFPGRFSGRQFSNSRSEMNVSTLELGDSALYLCASSAAPSGLVGTDTQYFGPGTRLTVL.

The chain has TRBV27 and TRBJ1-1, with D unresolved. The CDR3 loop spans 15 amino acids. V was shortened by 3 bases and J by 1 base, with 12 bases between the two germline ends. CDR1 is MNHEY, CDR2 SMNVEV, per germline (reference sequence). CDR3: CASSFPGSPNTEAFF. CDR3 coding DNA: TGTGCCAGCAGTTTTCCAGGCTCTCCGAACACTGAAGCTTTCTTT.

The chain recombines TRBV21-1 with TRBJ1-1. TRBV21-1 constitutes a pseudogene. CDR3 size: 13 residues. CDR3 residues: CASSKGWSTEAFF. The DNA for the CDR3 is TGTGCCAGCAGCAAAGGATGGAGCACTGAAGCTTTCTTT.

The chain joins TRBV9 to TRBJ1-5, with D tentatively TRBD1 (6 bases). The germline V and J ends were trimmed by 4 bases and 4 bases, with 15 bases remaining between them. CDR3 length: 15 residues. Germline CDR1 reads SGDLS; CDR2 reads YYNGEE. DNA for the CDR3: TGTGCCAGCAGCACCGAGGACAGTGGAAATCAGCCCCAGCATTTT. This translates into CASSTEDSGNQPQHF. The whole variable domain, filled in from reference TRBV9 and TRBJ1-5, reads DSGVTQTPKHLITATGQRVTLRCSPRSGDLSVYWYQQSLDQGLQFLIQYYNGEERAKGNILERFSAQQFPDLHSELNLSSLELGDSALYFCASSTEDSGNQPQHFGDGTRLSIL.

V is TRBV3-1 (or the pseudogene TRBV3-2) and J is TRBJ1-5; no definite D call. The CDR3 covers 12 residues. CDR1 and CDR2 (germline): LGHDT, YNNKEL (reference sequence). V was clipped by 4 bases and J by 5 bases, with 6 bases between them. The CDR3 nucleotides are TGTGCCAGCAGCCTTGAGGATCAGCCCCAGCATTTT. This encodes CASSLEDQPQHF.

This chain uses TRBV28 with TRBJ2-3, with 7 bases lining up with TRBD2. CDR1 and CDR2 (germline): MDHEN, SYDVKM. V gave up 5 bases and J gave up 2 bases; unmatched junction bases: 7. This CDR3 region has 15 residues. The CDR3 region is CASSPRLAYTDTQYF. The DNA of the CDR3 is TGTGCCAGCAGTCCCCGACTAGCTTACACAGATACGCAGTATTTT.

This chain connects TRBV5-4 to TRBJ1-3; no definite D call. CDR3 length: 15 amino acids. V was shortened by 1 base and J by 1 base, with 9 bases between the two germline ends. CDR1 is SGHNT and CDR2 is YYREEE in the germline V gene (reference sequence). For the CDR3, the DNA is TGTGCCAGCAGCTTGCGTTCGGGGTCTGGAAACACCATATATTTT. As protein: CASSLRSGSGNTIYF.

J is TRBJ1-1 and V is TRBV3-1 (or the pseudogene TRBV3-2); D is perhaps TRBD1 (5 bases). Trimming stripped 4 bases from V and 2 bases from J, with 17 bases between. Germline V gene data show CDR1 as LGHDT and CDR2 as YNNKEL (reference sequence). CDR3 length: 16 amino acids. This chain's CDR3 is CASSPPGPGVNTEAFF. CDR3 in DNA: TGTGCCAGCAGCCCGCCCGGCCCGGGGGTAAACACTGAAGCTTTCTTT.

CDR3 loop: CASSTGVTGNTIYF. DNA for the CDR3: TGTGCCAGCAGTACAGGGGTTACGGGAAACACCATATATTTT. This chain joins TRBV27 and TRBJ1-3; 7 positions match TRBD1. V shed 5 bases and J 4 bases; nucleotides not matched to a gene: 5. CDR3 length equals 14 residues. Germline V gene lookup returns CDR1 MNHEY and CDR2 SMNVEV (reference sequence).

This clone was seen once. The CDR3 protein is CASSQRGGEIAGYTF. The CDR3 DNA sequence: TGTGCCAGCAGCCAGCGGGGGGGAGAGATTGCTGGCTACACCTTC. The chain combines TRBV3-1 (or the pseudogene TRBV3-2) with TRBJ1-2, with D perhaps TRBD1 (5 bases). Per germline, CDR1 LGHDT and CDR2 YNNKEL (reference sequence). The V and J ends lost 3 bases and 7 bases respectively, with 18 bases between them. The CDR3 is 15 residues long.

This chain uses TRBV4-2 with TRBJ2-2; TRBD2 aligns across 7 bases. CDR1 and CDR2 from the germline V gene are LGHNA and YNFKEQ. The CDR3 has 17 residues. Losses at the gene ends were 0 bases for V and 1 base for J; bases not matched to a gene: 5. The DNA for the CDR3 is TGTGCCAGCAGCCAAGAACATTGGGGGGGGAACACCGGGGAGCTGTTTTTT. Translation gives CASSQEHWGGNTGELFF.